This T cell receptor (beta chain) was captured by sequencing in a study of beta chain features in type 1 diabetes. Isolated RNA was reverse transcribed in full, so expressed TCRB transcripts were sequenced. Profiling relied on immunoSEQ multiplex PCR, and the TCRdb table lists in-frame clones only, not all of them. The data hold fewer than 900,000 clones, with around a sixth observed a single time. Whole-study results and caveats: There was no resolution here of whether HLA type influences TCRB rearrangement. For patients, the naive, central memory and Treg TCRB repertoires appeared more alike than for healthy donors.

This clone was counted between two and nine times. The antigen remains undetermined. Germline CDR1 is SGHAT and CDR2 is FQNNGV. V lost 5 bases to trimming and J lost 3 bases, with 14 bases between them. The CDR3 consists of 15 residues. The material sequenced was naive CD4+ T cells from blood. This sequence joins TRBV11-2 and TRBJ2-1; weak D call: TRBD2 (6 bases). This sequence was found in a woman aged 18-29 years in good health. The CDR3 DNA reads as TGTGCCAGCAGCCTCGGGAGACTGGTCTACAATGAGCAGTTCTTC. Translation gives CASSLGRLVYNEQFF.